The 13 T cell receptor beta chains below come from one sample, sequenced in a study of T cells after yellow fever vaccination. TCRdb analysed the 5' RACE reads with MiXCR anew, one entry per CDR3 protein. This table has 400,000 or so distinct CDR3 sequences, 18% appearing once. The sequenced sample was PBMCs, obtained before the yellow fever booster vaccination. All receptors derive from a young man who received the YFV17D yellow fever vaccine.

CDR3 nucleotide sequence: TGCAGTGCCATCGACAGAGCGGGGGGAGAAAAACTGTTTTTT. Protein: CSAIDRAGGEKLFF. The chain couples TRBV20-1 to TRBJ1-4, with D perhaps TRBD1 (5 bases). The CDR3 contains 14 residues. CDR1 is DFQATT and CDR2 is SNEGSKA in the germline V gene (reference sequence). Trimming took 6 bases from V and 8 from J, leaving 19 bases between them.

This clonotype was seen many times. The gene calls are TRBV6-5 and TRBJ2-7, with D maybe TRBD2 (5 bases). The V end lost 3 bases, the J end lost 6 bases, and 6 bases lay between the germline ends. This CDR3 has 11 amino acids. In germline, CDR1 is MNHEY, CDR2 SVGAGI. CDR3 nucleotide sequence: TGTGCCAGCAGTTATCGGGGCGAGCAGTACTTC. This translates into CASSYRGEQYF.

The chain couples TRBV25-1 to TRBJ1-6; D is uncertain. The germline V and J ends were trimmed by 8 bases and 8 bases, with 13 bases remaining between them. The CDR3 is 13 amino acids. Germline values: CDR1 MGHDK, CDR2 SYGVNS. CDR3 DNA: TGTGCCAGCGCCGGCGCGGGGTATTCACCCCTCCACTTT. Its translation: CASAGAGYSPLHF.

V usage is TRBV20-1 and J usage is TRBJ2-5; D gene unclear. The CDR3 runs 12 residues. Trimming cost V 6 bases and J 3 bases, with 11 bases left between them. Looked up from germline, CDR1 is DFQATT and CDR2 is SNEGSKA (reference sequence). The CDR3 loop is CSAQDRKETQYF. The CDR3 DNA sequence: TGCAGTGCCCAGGACCGCAAAGAGACCCAGTACTTC.

This clonotype was found a few times. CDR3 nucleotide sequence: TGTGCCAGCAGCAGATGGACAGGTCACACAGATACGCAGTATTTT. Amino acid sequence: CASSRWTGHTDTQYF. The V and J genes are TRBV7-2 and TRBJ2-3, with TRBD1 matching 7 bases. Germline V gene sequence: CDR1 SGHTA, CDR2 FQGNSA. Trimming cost V 5 bases and J 2 bases; bases outside gene matches: 7. CDR3 length: 15 residues. Using reference TRBV7-2 and TRBJ2-3 for the parts outside the CDR3, the full variable domain is GAGVSQSPSNKVTEKGKDVELRCDPISGHTALYWYRQSLGQGLEFLIYFQGNSAPDKSGLPSDRFSAERTGGSVSTLTIQRTQQEDSAVYLCASSRWTGHTDTQYFGPGTRLTVL.

This clonotype was detected a few times. The chain recombines TRBV4-2 with TRBJ2-5; D is unresolved. This CDR3 region has 14 residues. From germline, CDR1 is LGHNA and CDR2 YNFKEQ. With 0 bases removed from V and 3 bases from J, the gap between germline ends came to 8 bases. The CDR3 bases are TGTGCCAGCAGCCAAGAGCAACGAAAAGAGACCCAGTACTTC. As protein: CASSQEQRKETQYF.

The chain recombines TRBV5-1 with TRBJ2-5; D possibly corresponds to TRBD2 (5 bases). The CDR3 length is 14 residues. Trimming left V 0 bases short and J 5 bases short, with 11 bases between. Germline CDR1 SGHRS, CDR2 YFSETQ. The CDR3 loop is CASSLGGYEETQYF. The CDR3 DNA reads as TGCGCCAGCAGCTTGGGAGGGTATGAGGAGACCCAGTACTTC.

The CDR3 nucleotides read TGTGCCTCCCCGGGGGGCGCGAGTAATAATCAGCCCCAGCATTTT. Its translation is CASPGGASNNQPQHF. The chain combines TRBV24-1 with TRBJ1-5, with a possible D match to TRBD1 (6 bases). Trimming shortened V by 12 bases and J by 4 bases, and 21 bases separated the two germline ends. CDR1 and CDR2 (germline): KGHDR, SFDVKD. The CDR3 has 15 amino acids.

This clonotype appeared a few times. The J gene is TRBJ2-5, the V gene TRBV7-2, with D perhaps TRBD1 or TRBD2 (5 bases each). V was trimmed by 7 bases and J by 4 bases, leaving 19 bases between them. Germline assignment: CDR1 SGHTA and CDR2 FQGNSA. The CDR3 length is 15 residues. As DNA, the CDR3 is TGTGCCAGCACCCTACTAGGGACCCGAGGAGAGACCCAGTACTTC. This gives the protein CASTLLGTRGETQYF. The variable domain in full, with the rest retrieved from reference TRBV7-2 and TRBJ2-5, is GAGVSQSPSNKVTEKGKDVELRCDPISGHTALYWYRQSLGQGLEFLIYFQGNSAPDKSGLPSDRFSAERTGGSVSTLTIQRTQQEDSAVYLCASTLLGTRGETQYFGPGTRLLVL.

Comment on this clonotype: This may be a read error: a much more frequent sequence differs by one nucleotide. The chain carries TRBV6-2 or TRBV6-3 and TRBJ2-2; maybe TRBD1 (6 bases). The CDR3 length is 12 residues. Trimming stripped 7 bases from V and 6 bases from J, with 9 bases between. The germline V gene encodes CDR1 MNHEY and CDR2 SVGEGT. The CDR3 is CASTQGSGELFF. CDR3 coding DNA: TGTGCCAGCACCCAGGGGTCCGGGGAGCTGTTTTTT.

Many counts were recorded for this clonotype. The V and J genes are TRBV7-2 and TRBJ2-3; unclear D gene. Looked up from germline, CDR1 is SGHTA and CDR2 is FQGNSA. The CDR3 runs 12 residues. The germline V and J ends were trimmed by 5 bases and 6 bases, with 9 bases remaining between them. The CDR3 DNA follows: TGTGCCAGCAGCCCAATTACTGATACGCAGTATTTT. Residues: CASSPITDTQYF.

The chain combines TRBV29-1 with TRBJ1-2; D is uncertain. Germline V gene lookup returns CDR1 SQVTM and CDR2 ANQGSEA. V dropped 4 bases and J dropped 7 bases, with 16 bases sitting between them. The CDR3 is 13 residues long. The CDR3 DNA is TGCAGCGTTGTAGGGAGGAACTGGCGTGGCTACACCTTC. Protein sequence: CSVVGRNWRGYTF.

V and J are TRBV21-1 and TRBJ2-3; the table gives TRBD1 as D, unverified against the DNA. TRBV21-1 is given as a pseudogene. The CDR3 loop spans 18 amino acids. The CDR3 here is CASSKAVGDSPGADTQYF. Here the CDR3 DNA reads TGTGCCAGCAGCAAAGCCGTCGGCGACAGCCCAGGGGCAGATACGCAGTATTTT.